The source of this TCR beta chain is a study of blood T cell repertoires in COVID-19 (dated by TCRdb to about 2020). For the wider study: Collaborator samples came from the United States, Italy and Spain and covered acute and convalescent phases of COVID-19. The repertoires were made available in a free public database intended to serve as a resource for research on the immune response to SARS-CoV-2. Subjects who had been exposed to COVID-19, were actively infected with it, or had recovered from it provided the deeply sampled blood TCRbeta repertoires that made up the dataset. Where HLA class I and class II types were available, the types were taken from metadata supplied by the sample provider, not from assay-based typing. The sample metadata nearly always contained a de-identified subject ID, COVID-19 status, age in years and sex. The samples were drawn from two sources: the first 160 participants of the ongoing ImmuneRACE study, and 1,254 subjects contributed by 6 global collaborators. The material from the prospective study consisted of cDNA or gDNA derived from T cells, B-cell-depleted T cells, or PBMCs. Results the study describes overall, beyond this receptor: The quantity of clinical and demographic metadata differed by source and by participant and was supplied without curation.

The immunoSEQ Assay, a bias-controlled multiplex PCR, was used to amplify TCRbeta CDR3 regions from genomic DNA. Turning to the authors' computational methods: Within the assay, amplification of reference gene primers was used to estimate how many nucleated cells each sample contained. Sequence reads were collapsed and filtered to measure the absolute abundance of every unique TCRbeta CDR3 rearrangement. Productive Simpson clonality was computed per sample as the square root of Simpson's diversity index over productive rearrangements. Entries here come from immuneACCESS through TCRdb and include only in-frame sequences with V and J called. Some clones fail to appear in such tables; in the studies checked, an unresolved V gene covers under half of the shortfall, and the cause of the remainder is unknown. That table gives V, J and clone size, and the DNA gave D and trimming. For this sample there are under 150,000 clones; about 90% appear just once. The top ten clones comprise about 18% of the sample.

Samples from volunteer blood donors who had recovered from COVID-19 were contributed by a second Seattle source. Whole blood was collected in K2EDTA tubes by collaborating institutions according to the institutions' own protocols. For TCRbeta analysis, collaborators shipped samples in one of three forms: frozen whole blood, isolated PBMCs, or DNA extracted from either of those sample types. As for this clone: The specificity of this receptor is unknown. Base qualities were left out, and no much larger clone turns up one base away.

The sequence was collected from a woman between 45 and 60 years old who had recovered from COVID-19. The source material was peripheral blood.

The DNA reads TGTGCCACCAGTGATAGCGGACAGGGGACTTCTAATCAGCCCCAGCATTTT. Protein translation: CATSDSGQGTSNQPQHF. This sequence uses TRBV24-1 and TRBJ1-5, and 9 bases in between align with TRBD1. Compared with germline, V lacks 3 bases and J lacks 4 bases; bases without a gene match: 9. From a lookup of the germline V gene, CDR1 and CDR2 are KGHDR and SFDVKD. The CDR3, from cysteine to phenylalanine, totals 17 residues. Of the read, only the CDR3 DNA is kept; its 51 bases are in frame from base 1.